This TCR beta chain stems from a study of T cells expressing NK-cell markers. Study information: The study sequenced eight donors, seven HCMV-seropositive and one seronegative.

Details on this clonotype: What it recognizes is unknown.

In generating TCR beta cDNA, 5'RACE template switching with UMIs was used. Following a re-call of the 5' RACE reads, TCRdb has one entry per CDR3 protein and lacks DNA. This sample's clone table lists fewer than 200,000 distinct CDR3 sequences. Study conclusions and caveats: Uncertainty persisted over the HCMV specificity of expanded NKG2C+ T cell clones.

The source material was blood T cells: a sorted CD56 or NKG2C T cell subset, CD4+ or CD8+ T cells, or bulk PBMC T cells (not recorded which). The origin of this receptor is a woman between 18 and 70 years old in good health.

Here the CDR3 reads CASSVGQGASQPQHF. The chain combines TRBV7-8 with TRBJ1-5; lacking DNA, the TRBD1 call made by TCRdb goes unchecked. The CDR3 is 15 amino acids. Looked up from germline, CDR1 is SGHVS and CDR2 is FQNEAQ.